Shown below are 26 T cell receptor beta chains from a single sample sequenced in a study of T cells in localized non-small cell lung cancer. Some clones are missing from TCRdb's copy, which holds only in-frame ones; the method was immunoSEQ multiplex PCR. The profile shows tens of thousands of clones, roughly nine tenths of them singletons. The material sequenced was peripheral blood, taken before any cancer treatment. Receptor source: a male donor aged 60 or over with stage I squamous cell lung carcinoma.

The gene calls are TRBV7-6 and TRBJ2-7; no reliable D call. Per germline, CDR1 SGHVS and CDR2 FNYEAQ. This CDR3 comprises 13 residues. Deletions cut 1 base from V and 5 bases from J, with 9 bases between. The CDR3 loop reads CASSLGTWDEQYF. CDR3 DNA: TGTGCCAGCAGCTTAGGGACCTGGGACGAGCAGTACTTC.

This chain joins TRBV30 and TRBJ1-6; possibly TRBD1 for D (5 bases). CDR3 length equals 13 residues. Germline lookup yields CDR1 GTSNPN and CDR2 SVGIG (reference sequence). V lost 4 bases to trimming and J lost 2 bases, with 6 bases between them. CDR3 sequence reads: CAWMTAYNSPLHF. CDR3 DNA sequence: TGTGCCTGGATGACAGCCTATAATTCACCCCTCCACTTT.

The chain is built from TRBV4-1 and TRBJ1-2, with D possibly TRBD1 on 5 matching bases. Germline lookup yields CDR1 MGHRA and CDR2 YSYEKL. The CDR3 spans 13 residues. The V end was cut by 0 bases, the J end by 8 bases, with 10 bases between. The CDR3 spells CASSQDRDKGYTF. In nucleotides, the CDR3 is TGCGCCAGCAGCCAAGACAGGGATAAAGGCTACACCTTC.

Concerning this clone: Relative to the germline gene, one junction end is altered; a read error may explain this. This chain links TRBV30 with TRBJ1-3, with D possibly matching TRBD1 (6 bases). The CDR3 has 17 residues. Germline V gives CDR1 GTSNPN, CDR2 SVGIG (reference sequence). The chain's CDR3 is CAWSRSFQQGSGNTVYF. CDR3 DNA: TGTGCCTGGAGTCGATCTTTCCAACAGGGCTCTGGAAACACCGTATATTTT.

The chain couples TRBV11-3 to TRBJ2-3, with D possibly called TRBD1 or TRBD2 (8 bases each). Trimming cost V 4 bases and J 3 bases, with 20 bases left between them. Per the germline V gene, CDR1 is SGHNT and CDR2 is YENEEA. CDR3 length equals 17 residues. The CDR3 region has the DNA TGTGCCAGCAGCTCCGGGGGGGCAGGGGGCTATACAGATACGCAGTATTTT. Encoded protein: CASSSGGAGGYTDTQYF. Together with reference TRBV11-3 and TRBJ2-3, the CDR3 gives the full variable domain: EAGVVQSPRYKIIEKKQPVAFWCNPISGHNTLYWYLQNLGQGPELLIRYENEEAVDDSQLPKDRFSAERLKGVDSTLKIQPAELGDSAVYLCASSSGGAGGYTDTQYFGPGTRLTVL.

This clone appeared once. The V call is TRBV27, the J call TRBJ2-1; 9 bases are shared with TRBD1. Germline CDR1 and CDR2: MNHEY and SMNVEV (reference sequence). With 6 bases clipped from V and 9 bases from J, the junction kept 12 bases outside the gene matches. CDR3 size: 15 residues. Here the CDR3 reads CASRSLGQGGSEQFF. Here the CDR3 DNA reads TGTGCCAGCAGATCCCTGGGACAGGGAGGTAGTGAGCAGTTCTTC.

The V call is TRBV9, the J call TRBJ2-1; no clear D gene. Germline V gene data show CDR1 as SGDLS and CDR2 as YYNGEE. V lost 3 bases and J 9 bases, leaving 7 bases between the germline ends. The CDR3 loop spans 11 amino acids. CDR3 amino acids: CASSEPSEQFF. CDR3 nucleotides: TGTGCCAGCAGCGAGCCATCTGAGCAGTTCTTC.

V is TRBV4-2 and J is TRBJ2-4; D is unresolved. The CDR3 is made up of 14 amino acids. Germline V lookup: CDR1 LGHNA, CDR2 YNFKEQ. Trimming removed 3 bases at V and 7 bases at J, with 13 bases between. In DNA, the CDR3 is TGTGCCAGCAGCCATTCAACCCGCGACAACATTCAGTACTTC. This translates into CASSHSTRDNIQYF.

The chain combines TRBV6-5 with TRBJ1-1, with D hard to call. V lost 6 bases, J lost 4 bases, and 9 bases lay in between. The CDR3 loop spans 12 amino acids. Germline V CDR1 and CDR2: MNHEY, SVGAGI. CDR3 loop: CASSWEGTEAFF. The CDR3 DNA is TGTGCCAGCAGCTGGGAGGGCACTGAAGCTTTCTTT.

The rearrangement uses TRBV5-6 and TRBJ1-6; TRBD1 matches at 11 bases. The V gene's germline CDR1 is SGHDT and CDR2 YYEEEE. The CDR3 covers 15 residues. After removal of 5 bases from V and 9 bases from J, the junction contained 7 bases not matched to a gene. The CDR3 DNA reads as TGTGCCAGCAGTCCCCCCGGGACAGGGGGTTCACCCCTCCACTTT. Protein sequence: CASSPPGTGGSPLHF.

As DNA, the CDR3 is TGTGCCAGCGGCACAGGGGGCTACTACCGCGAGCAGTACTTC. Translated: CASGTGGYYREQYF. The chain uses TRBV6-5 and TRBJ2-7, with 9 bases matching TRBD1. Germline CDR1 MNHEY, CDR2 SVGAGI. The CDR3 sequence is 14 residues long. V trimming: 8 bases; J trimming: 6 bases; junction bases outside the gene matches: 11.

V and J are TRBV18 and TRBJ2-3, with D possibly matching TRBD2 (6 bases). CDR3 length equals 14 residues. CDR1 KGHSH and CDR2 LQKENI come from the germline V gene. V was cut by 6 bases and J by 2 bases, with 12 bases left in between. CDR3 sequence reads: CASSLTGDTDTQYF. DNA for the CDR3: TGTGCCAGCTCCCTCACGGGGGACACAGATACGCAGTATTTT.

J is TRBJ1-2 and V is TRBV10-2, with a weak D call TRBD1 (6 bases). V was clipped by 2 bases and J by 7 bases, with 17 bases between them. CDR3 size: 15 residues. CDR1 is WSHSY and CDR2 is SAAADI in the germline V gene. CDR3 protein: CASSEAGGDVGGYTF. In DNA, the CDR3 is TGCGCCAGCAGTGAGGCCGGGGGCGACGTGGGTGGCTACACCTTC.

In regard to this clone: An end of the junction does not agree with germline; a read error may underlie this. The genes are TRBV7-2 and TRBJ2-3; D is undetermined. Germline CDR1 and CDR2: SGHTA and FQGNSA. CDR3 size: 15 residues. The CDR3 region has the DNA TGTGCCAGCAGCCCCTTCCGTACGGGCACAGATACGCGGTATTTT. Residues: CASSPFRTGTDTRYF.

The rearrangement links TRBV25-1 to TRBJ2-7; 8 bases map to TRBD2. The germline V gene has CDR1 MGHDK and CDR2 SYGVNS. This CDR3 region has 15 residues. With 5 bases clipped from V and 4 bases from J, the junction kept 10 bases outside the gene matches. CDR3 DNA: TGTGCCAGCAGTCCCAGAGCGGGAGTTGGATACGAGCAGTACTTC. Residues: CASSPRAGVGYEQYF.

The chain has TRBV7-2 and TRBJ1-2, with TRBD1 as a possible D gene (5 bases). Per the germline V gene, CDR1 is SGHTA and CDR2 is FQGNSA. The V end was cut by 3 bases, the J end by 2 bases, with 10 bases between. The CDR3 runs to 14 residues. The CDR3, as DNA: TGTGCCAGCAGCTTGGCGACAGTCAACTATGGCTACACCTTC. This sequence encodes CASSLATVNYGYTF.

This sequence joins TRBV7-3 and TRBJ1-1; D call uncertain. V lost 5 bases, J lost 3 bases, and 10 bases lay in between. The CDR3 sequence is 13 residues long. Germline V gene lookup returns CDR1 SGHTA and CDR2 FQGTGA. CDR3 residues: CASSLGTDTEAFF. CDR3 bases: TGTGCCAGCAGCCTTGGTACAGACACTGAAGCTTTCTTT.

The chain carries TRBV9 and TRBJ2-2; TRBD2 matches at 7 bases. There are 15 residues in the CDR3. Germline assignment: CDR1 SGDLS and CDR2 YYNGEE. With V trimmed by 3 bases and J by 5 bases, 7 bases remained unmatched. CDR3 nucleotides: TGTGCCAGCAGCGCCCGTCTGGGAGGGACCGGGGAGCTGTTTTTT. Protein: CASSARLGGTGELFF. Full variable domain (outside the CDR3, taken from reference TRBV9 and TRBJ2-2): DSGVTQTPKHLITATGQRVTLRCSPRSGDLSVYWYQQSLDQGLQFLIQYYNGEERAKGNILERFSAQQFPDLHSELNLSSLELGDSALYFCASSARLGGTGELFFGEGSRLTVL.

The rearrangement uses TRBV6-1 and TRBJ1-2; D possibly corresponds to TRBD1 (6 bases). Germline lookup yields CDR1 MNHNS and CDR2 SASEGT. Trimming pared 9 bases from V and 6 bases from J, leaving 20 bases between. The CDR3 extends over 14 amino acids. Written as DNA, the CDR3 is TGTGCCAGTACAGAGCCCGGGGGCTGGGATGGCTACACCTTC. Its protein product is CASTEPGGWDGYTF.

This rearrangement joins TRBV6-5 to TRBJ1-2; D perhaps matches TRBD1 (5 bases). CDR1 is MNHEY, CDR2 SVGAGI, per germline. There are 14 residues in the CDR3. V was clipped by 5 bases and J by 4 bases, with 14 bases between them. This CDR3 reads CASSATDRSYGYTF. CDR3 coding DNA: TGTGCCAGCAGTGCCACCGACAGAAGCTATGGCTACACCTTC.

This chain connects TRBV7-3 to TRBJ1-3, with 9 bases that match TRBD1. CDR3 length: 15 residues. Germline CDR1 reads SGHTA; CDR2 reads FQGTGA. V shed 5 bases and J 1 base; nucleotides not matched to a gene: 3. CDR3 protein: CASSIGTGSGNTIYF. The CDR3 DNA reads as TGTGCCAGCAGCATCGGGACAGGGTCTGGAAACACCATATATTTT.

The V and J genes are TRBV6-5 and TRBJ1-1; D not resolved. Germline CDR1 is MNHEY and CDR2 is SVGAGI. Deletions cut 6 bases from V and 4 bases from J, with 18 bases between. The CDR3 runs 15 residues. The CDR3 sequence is CASSPLLERPTEAFF. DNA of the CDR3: TGTGCCAGCAGCCCCCTTCTGGAAAGGCCCACTGAAGCTTTCTTT.

This CDR3 is CAWSVTGGYTEAFF. The DNA for the CDR3 is TGTGCCTGGAGTGTAACAGGGGGCTACACTGAAGCTTTCTTT. The V call is TRBV30, the J call TRBJ1-1; TRBD1 aligns across 9 bases. The V segment lost 0 bases and the J segment 3 bases; nucleotides outside the gene matches: 2. The CDR3 totals 14 residues. The germline V gene has CDR1 GTSNPN and CDR2 SVGIG (reference sequence).

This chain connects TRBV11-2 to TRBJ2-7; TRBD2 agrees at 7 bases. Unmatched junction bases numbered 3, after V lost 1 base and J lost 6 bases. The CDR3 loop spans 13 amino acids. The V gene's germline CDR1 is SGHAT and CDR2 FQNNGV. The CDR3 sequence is CASSLVREGEQYF. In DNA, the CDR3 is TGTGCCAGCAGCTTAGTGAGGGAGGGCGAGCAGTACTTC. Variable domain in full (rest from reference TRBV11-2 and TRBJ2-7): EAGVAQSPRYKIIEKRQSVAFWCNPISGHATLYWYQQILGQGPKLLIQFQNNGVVDDSQLPKDRFSAERLKGVDSTLKIQPAKLEDSAVYLCASSLVREGEQYFGPGTRLTVT.

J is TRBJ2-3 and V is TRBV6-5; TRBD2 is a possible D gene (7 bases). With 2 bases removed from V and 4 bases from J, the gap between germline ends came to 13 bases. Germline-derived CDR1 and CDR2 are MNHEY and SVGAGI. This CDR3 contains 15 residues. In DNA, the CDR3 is TGTGCCAGCAGTTACACCGGGGGGCAAGCAGATACGCAGTATTTT. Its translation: CASSYTGGQADTQYF.

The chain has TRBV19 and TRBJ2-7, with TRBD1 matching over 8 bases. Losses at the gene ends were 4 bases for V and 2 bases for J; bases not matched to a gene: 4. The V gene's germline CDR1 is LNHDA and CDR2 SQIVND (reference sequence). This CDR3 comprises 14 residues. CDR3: CASSTGQGTYEQYF. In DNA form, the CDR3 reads TGTGCCAGTAGTACTGGACAGGGCACCTACGAGCAGTACTTC.